The 3 T cell receptor delta chains reported below all come from one sample, sequenced in a study of DNA immune sequencing with unique molecular identifiers. All 8 TRDV and 4 TRDJ genes were targeted in 32-plex amplification of genomic DNA. Adapter PCR followed around 3 barcoding PCR cycles that attached a 12-nucleotide UMI. TCRdb reanalysed the multiplex PCR reads with CATT. The repertoire holds 1,500 to 2,000 delta-chain clones, with 5% to 8% as singletons. Specimen: gamma-delta T cells from buffy coat blood. These receptors all come from a human donor in good health.

Notes on this clone: The protein given by TCRdb reflects a much larger clone and differs at residue 10 from this DNA's translation, likely from a read error; the protein shown is the DNA's translation. The chain carries TRDV2 and TRDJ1; TRDD3 might be the D (6 bases). The CDR3 sequence is 20 residues long. Trimming removed 0 bases at V and 7 bases at J, with 32 bases between. Germline CDR1 GEAIGNYY, CDR2 EKD. The CDR3 spells CACDTVSTDCGMKGDGKLIF. In DNA, the CDR3 is TGTGCCTGTGACACCGTTTCCACAGACTGTGGGATGAAGGGGGACGGTAAACTCATCTTT.

With respect to this clone: Translating this DNA gives a protein that differs at residue 9 from the TCRdb one, which belongs to a much larger clone; a read error is likely, and the protein shown is this translation. This chain connects TRDV1 to TRDJ1, with 8 nucleotides matching TRDD2. TCRdb records no J gene; here it was assigned by comparing the DNA to germline. V lost 1 base to trimming and J lost 0 bases; unmatched junction nucleotides: 46. The length of the CDR3 is 30 residues. Germline V gene data show CDR1 as TSWWSYY and CDR2 as QGS. CDR3 sequence: CALGEQGPLPSYPWKGYWGFTPTYTDKLIF. In nucleotides, the CDR3 is TGTGCTCTTGGGGAACAAGGGCCCTTGCCTTCCTATCCGTGGAAGGGCTATTGGGGGTTCACGCCCACATACACCGATAAACTCATCTTT.

In regard to this clone: The likely explanation is a read error, given a far larger clone one base away. Within the sample, other DNA sequences also encode this same CDR3. The chain couples TRDV2 to TRDJ1; 9 bases are a match to TRDD3. The CDR3 contains 18 residues. CDR1 GEAIGNYY and CDR2 EKD come from the germline V gene. CDR3: CACDSISSTGGKTDKLIF. For the CDR3, the DNA is TGTGCCTGTGACTCCATCTCGAGTACTGGGGGAAAGACCGATAAACTTATCTTT.